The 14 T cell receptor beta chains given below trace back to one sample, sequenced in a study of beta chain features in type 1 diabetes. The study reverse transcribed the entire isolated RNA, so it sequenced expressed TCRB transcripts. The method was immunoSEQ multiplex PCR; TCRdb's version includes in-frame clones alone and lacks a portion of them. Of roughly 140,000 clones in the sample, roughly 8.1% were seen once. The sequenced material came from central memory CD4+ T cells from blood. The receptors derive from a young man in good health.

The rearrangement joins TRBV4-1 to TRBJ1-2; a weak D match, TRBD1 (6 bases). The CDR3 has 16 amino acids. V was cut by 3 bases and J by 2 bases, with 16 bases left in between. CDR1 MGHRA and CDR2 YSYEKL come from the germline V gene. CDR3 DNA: TGCGCCAGCAGCCACGCCGGATCGGGACAAAACTATGGCTACACCTTC. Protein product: CASSHAGSGQNYGYTF.

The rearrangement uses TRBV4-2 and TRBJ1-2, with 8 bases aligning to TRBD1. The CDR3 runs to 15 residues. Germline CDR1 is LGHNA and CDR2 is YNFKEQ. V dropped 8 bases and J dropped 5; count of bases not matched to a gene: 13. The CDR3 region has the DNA TGTGCCAGCGAGATGTACAGGGGGGCGGGTTATGGCTACACCTTC. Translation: CASEMYRGAGYGYTF.

In DNA form, the CDR3 reads TGTGCCAGTAGTATGGGACAGAGCTCCTACGAGCAGTACTTC. This translates into CASSMGQSSYEQYF. The V call is TRBV19, the J call TRBJ2-7; 7 bases line up with TRBD1. This CDR3 region has 14 residues. Trimming cost V 3 bases and J 0 bases; bases outside gene matches: 2. Germline-derived CDR1 and CDR2 are LNHDA and SQIVND (reference sequence).

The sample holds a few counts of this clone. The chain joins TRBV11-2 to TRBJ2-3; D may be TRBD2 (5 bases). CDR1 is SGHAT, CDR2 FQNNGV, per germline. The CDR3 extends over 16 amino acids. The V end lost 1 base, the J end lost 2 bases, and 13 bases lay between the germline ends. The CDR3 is CASSLAGSAATDTQYF. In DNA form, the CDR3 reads TGTGCCAGCAGCTTAGCTGGGAGTGCTGCCACAGATACGCAGTATTTT.

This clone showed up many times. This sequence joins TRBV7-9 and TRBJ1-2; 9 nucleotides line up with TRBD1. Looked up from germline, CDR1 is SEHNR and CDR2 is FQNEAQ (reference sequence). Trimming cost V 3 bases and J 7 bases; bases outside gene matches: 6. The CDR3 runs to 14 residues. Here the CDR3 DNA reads TGTGCCAGCAGCTTTTCACAGGGGGCGACTGGCTACACCTTC. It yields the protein CASSFSQGATGYTF.

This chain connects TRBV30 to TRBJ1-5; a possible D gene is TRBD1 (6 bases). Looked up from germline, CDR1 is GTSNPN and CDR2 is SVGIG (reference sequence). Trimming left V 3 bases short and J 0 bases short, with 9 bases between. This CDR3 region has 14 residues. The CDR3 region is CAWSRGNSNQPQHF. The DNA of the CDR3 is TGTGCCTGGAGCAGGGGAAATAGCAATCAGCCCCAGCATTTT.

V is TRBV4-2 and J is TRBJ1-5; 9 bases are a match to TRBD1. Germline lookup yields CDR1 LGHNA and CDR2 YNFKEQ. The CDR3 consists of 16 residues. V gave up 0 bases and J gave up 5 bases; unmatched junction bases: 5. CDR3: CASSQDTGQGDQPQHF. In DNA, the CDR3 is TGTGCCAGCAGCCAAGATACGGGACAGGGAGATCAGCCCCAGCATTTT.

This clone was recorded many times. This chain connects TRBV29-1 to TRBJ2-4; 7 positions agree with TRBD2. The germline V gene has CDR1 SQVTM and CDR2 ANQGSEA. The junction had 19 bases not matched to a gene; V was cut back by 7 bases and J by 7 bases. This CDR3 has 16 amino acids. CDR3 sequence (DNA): TGCAGCGCAAGAGGCGGGGAAGCGGGATGGGAGAACATTCAGTACTTC. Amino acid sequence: CSARGGEAGWENIQYF.

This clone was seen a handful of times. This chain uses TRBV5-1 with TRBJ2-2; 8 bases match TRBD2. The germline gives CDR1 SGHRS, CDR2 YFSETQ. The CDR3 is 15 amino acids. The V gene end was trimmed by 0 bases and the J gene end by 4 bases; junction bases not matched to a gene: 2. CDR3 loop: CASSLAGLATGELFF. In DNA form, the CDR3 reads TGCGCCAGCAGCTTGGCAGGACTAGCCACCGGGGAGCTGTTTTTT. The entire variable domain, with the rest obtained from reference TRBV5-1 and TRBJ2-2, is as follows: KAGVTQTPRYLIKTRGQQVTLSCSPISGHRSVSWYQQTPGQGLQFLFEYFSETQRNKGNFPGRFSGRQFSNSRSEMNVSTLELGDSALYLCASSLAGLATGELFFGEGSRLTVL.

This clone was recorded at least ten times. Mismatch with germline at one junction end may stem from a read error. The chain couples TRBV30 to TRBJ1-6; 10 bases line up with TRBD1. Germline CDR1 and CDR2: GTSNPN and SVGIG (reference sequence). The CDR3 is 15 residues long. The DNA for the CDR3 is TGTGCCCGGAGACAGGGGGCTTCCTATAATTCACCCCTCCACTTT. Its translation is CARRQGASYNSPLHF.

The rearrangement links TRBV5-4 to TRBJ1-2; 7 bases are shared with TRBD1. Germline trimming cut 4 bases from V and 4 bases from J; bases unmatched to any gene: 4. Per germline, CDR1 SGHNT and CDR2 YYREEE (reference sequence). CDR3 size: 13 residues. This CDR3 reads CASSIDRAYGYTF. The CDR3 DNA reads TGTGCCAGCAGCATTGACAGGGCCTATGGCTACACCTTC.

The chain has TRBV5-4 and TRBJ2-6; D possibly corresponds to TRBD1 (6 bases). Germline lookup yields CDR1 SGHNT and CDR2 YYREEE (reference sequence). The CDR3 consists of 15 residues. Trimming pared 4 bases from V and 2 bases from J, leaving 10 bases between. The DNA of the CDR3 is TGTGCCAGCAGCCAAGGACAGACTGGGGCCAACGTCCTGACTTTC. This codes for CASSQGQTGANVLTF. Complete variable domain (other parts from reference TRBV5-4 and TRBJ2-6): ETGVTQSPTHLIKTRGQQVTLRCSSQSGHNTVSWYQQALGQGPQFIFQYYREEENGRGNFPPRFSGLQFPNYSSELNVNALELDDSALYLCASSQGQTGANVLTFGAGSRLTVL.

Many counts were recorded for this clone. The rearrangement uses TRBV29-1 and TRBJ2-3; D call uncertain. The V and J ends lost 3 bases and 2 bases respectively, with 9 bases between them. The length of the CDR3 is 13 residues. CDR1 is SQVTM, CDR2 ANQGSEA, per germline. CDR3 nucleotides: TGCAGCGTTGAGGTCGGTACCACAGATACGCAGTATTTT. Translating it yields CSVEVGTTDTQYF.

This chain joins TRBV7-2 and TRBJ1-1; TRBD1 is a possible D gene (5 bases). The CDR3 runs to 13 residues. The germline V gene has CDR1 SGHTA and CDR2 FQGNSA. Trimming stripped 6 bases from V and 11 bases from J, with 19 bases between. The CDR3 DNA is TGTGCCAGCAGTTCGGGGGTCCACCGGGATGCTTTCTTT. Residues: CASSSGVHRDAFF.